This T cell receptor beta chain was identified in a study of blood T cell repertoires in COVID-19. Germline V CDR1 and CDR2: LGHNT, FRNRAP. The ends lost 7 bases at V and 10 bases at J; junction bases unmatched: 7. The CDR3 loop spans 12 amino acids. The data were produced by immunoSEQ multiplex PCR, yet TCRdb's version contains in-frame clones alone and is incomplete. In the table there are 220,000 or so clones, about 78% of which are singletons. What was sequenced was peripheral blood. The chain is built from TRBV12-5 and TRBJ2-1, with TRBD2 identical over 7 bases. This sequence was found in a woman aged 65 to 85 with acute or convalescent COVID-19. In DNA form, the CDR3 reads TGTGCTAGTGCCACATACGGGAGGGAGCAGTTCTTC. Protein product: CASATYGREQFF.